A single sample is the source of the 27 T cell receptor beta chains below, sequenced in a study of radiotherapy plus CTLA-4 blockade in lung cancer. TCRdb's copy holds only in-frame clones and misses some; the assay was immunoSEQ multiplex PCR. The data show more than 90,000 clones, 70% to 90% seen once. The material was peripheral blood, obtained from a patient treated with radiotherapy plus ipilimumab. The receptor source for this set is a human donor with non-small cell lung cancer that progressed on radiotherapy plus ipilimumab.

V and J are TRBV11-3 and TRBJ1-2, with TRBD1 identical over 7 bases. J was trimmed by 1 base and V by 5 bases; bases with no gene match: 13. CDR3 length: 17 amino acids. Germline V lookup: CDR1 SGHNT, CDR2 YENEEA. CDR3 coding DNA: TGTGCCAGCAGCCCTACGTCCACAGGGGATCTTAACTATGGCTACACCTTC. This translates into CASSPTSTGDLNYGYTF.

The J gene is TRBJ2-2, the V gene TRBV7-8, with D hard to call. The CDR3 consists of 15 residues. V lost 3 bases to trimming and J lost 0 bases, with 8 bases between them. CDR1 is SGHVS, CDR2 FQNEAQ, per germline. The CDR3 nucleotides are TGTGCCAGCAGCTTTGGATTTCCGAACACCGGGGAGCTGTTTTTT. Translated, it gives CASSFGFPNTGELFF.

This clone was counted once. The chain recombines TRBV5-1 with TRBJ2-7, with D possibly TRBD2 on 5 matching bases. The J call may be mistaken, given a closer DNA end match to TRBJ2-1. Germline CDR1 is SGHRS and CDR2 is YFSETQ. The length of the CDR3 is 15 residues. The CDR3 loop reads CASSLGESSYNEQFF. In DNA form, the CDR3 reads TGCGCCAGCAGCTTGGGGGAGAGCTCCTACAATGAGCAGTTCTTC.

Points on this clone: The germline gene is not matched at one end of the junction; a read error may be the cause. The chain uses TRBV27 and TRBJ1-1, with unresolved D. Germline lookup yields CDR1 MNHEY and CDR2 SMNVEV (reference sequence). CDR3 length equals 15 residues. The CDR3 nucleotides read TGTGCCAGCAGCCGCCTCCGGGAGTTGAATACTGAAGCTTTCTTT. As protein: CASSRLRELNTEAFF.

The chain uses TRBV5-4 and TRBJ2-1; possible D gene TRBD2, 7 bases. Germline V lookup: CDR1 SGHNT, CDR2 YYREEE (reference sequence). This CDR3 comprises 15 residues. V lost 7 bases, J lost 2 bases, and 16 bases lay in between. The CDR3 loop is CASSPEGGTYNEQFF. CDR3 in DNA: TGTGCCAGCTCCCCTGAGGGGGGGACCTACAATGAGCAGTTCTTC.

The V and J genes are TRBV20-1 and TRBJ2-3; D not resolved. V lost 5 bases and J 4 bases, leaving 7 bases between the germline ends. The CDR3 totals 11 residues. Germline loops: CDR1 DFQATT, CDR2 SNEGSKA (reference sequence). As DNA, the CDR3 is TGCAGTGCTTCAACGGCAGATACGCAGTATTTT. It codes for CSASTADTQYF.

The chain links TRBV6-5 to TRBJ1-1; D remains ambiguous. Germline CDR1 is MNHEY and CDR2 is SVGAGI. The length of the CDR3 is 13 residues. The V and J ends lost 6 bases and 8 bases respectively, with 16 bases between them. This CDR3 is CASSKNPEREAFF. The CDR3, as DNA: TGTGCCAGCAGCAAAAATCCGGAGAGGGAAGCTTTCTTT.

V and J are TRBV5-6 and TRBJ1-1; D is unclear. Germline assignment: CDR1 SGHDT and CDR2 YYEEEE. Trimming removed 5 bases at V and 3 bases at J, with 11 bases between. The CDR3 totals 13 residues. CDR3 in amino acids: CASRGPSDTEAFF. The CDR3 DNA sequence: TGTGCCAGCAGGGGCCCTTCGGACACTGAAGCTTTCTTT.

This clone occurred a few times. Its ends do not fully match the called genes, so a read error is possible. The V gene is TRBV19, the J gene TRBJ2-1; 9 nucleotides align to TRBD2. Germline V lookup: CDR1 LNHDA, CDR2 SQIVND (reference sequence). The CDR3 is 13 residues long. CDR3 DNA: TGTGCCAGTAGAATAGCGGGAGTTAATGAGCAGTTCTTC. Its protein is CASRIAGVNEQFF.

The J gene is TRBJ1-2, the V gene TRBV5-6; a weak D match, TRBD1 (5 bases). Germline loops: CDR1 SGHDT, CDR2 YYEEEE. Trimming took off 5 bases at V and 8 bases at J, with 19 bases between the two ends. The CDR3 has 14 residues. CDR3 sequence (DNA): TGTGCCAGCAGTCTACCCGGCGGGGGAAGGGGCTACACCTTC. It is translated as CASSLPGGGRGYTF.

The chain links TRBV5-6 to TRBJ1-5, with 9 bases identical to TRBD1. Trimming cost V 1 base and J 10 bases; bases outside gene matches: 9. The length of the CDR3 is 15 residues. The V gene's germline CDR1 is SGHDT and CDR2 YYEEEE. This chain's CDR3 is CASSLRDRDDPPQHF. CDR3 bases: TGTGCCAGCAGCTTGAGGGACAGGGATGACCCTCCCCAGCATTTT.

Comments on this clone: One junction end does not reproduce the germline sequence, and a read error may be involved. The CDR3 DNA follows: TGTGCCGGCAGGGTCTACAATGAGCAGTTCTTC. Its protein product is CAGRVYNEQFF. The J gene is TRBJ2-1, the V gene TRBV7-9, with D maybe TRBD1 (5 bases). The CDR3 has 11 amino acids. CDR1 is SEHNR, CDR2 FQNEAQ, per germline (reference sequence).

This chain connects TRBV7-9 to TRBJ1-1; D is uncertain. V shed 2 bases and J shed 5 bases, with 15 bases lying between them. The CDR3 consists of 15 residues. Per germline, CDR1 SEHNR and CDR2 FQNEAQ (reference sequence). The DNA of the CDR3 is TGTGCCAGCAGCTTAAAGTTAGGGCCCTTGACTGAAGCTTTCTTT. Translating gives CASSLKLGPLTEAFF.

The chain combines TRBV2 with TRBJ2-5, with 9 positions matching TRBD1. This CDR3 region has 14 residues. Germline lookup yields CDR1 SNHLY and CDR2 FYNNEI. V was clipped by 3 bases and J by 7 bases; unmatched bases: 6. The CDR3 spells CASSDGQGRRTQYF. The CDR3 region has the DNA TGTGCCAGCAGTGATGGACAGGGGCGCCGGACCCAGTACTTC.

The V call is TRBV6-4, the J call TRBJ2-3, with 7 bases matching TRBD2. V lost 11 bases and J lost 3; bases outside the gene matches: 11. The CDR3 sequence is 14 residues long. Germline-derived CDR1 and CDR2 are MRHNA and SNTAGT. The DNA of the CDR3 is TGTGCCCACAGCAAGTTGCGGGAGACAGATACGCAGTATTTT. It specifies CAHSKLRETDTQYF.

A note on this clone: The same CDR3 can be traced to other DNA sequences in this sample. The rearrangement links TRBV20-1 to TRBJ2-1; no firm D call. The germline V and J ends were trimmed by 1 base and 2 bases, with 0 bases remaining between them. This CDR3 region has 11 residues. CDR1 and CDR2 (germline): DFQATT, SNEGSKA (reference sequence). CDR3 loop: CSARAYNEQFF. In nucleotides, the CDR3 is TGCAGTGCTAGAGCCTACAATGAGCAGTTCTTC.

Worth noting for this clone: The sample has other DNA sequences that encode this CDR3 too. The chain links TRBV18 to TRBJ1-1; D gene unclear. The CDR3 has 12 residues. Germline CDR1 KGHSH, CDR2 LQKENI. V shed 5 bases and J shed 1 base, with 5 bases lying between them. The CDR3 DNA reads TGTGCCAGCTCAAGCAGGAACACTGAAGCTTTCTTT. Translating it yields CASSSRNTEAFF.

The CDR3 DNA reads TGTGCCAGCAGCTTGGGGACTAGCGGAGAGACCCAGTACTTC. Residues: CASSLGTSGETQYF. V usage is TRBV7-3 and J usage is TRBJ2-5; 11 nucleotides agree with TRBD2. V dropped 3 bases and J dropped 4; count of bases not matched to a gene: 1. The CDR3 is 14 residues long. CDR1 and CDR2 from the germline V gene are SGHTA and FQGTGA.

V usage is TRBV19 and J usage is TRBJ1-1; D is uncertain. The germline V and J ends were trimmed by 5 bases and 2 bases, with 12 bases remaining between them. CDR3 length: 14 residues. Germline CDR1 reads LNHDA; CDR2 reads SQIVND (reference sequence). CDR3 nucleotides: TGTGCCAGTAGTGCCTTCAGGCGCAACACTGAAGCTTTCTTT. This translates into CASSAFRRNTEAFF.

This chain links TRBV30 with TRBJ2-7; D call uncertain. V shed 0 bases and J shed 6 bases, with 12 bases lying between them. Germline V lookup: CDR1 GTSNPN, CDR2 SVGIG (reference sequence). CDR3 length equals 13 residues. The CDR3 spells CAWSVILKGEQYF. The CDR3 DNA sequence: TGTGCCTGGAGTGTAATCCTCAAGGGCGAGCAGTACTTC.

As DNA, the CDR3 is TGCGCCAGCAGCTTGGAGGGAGAGACCCAGTACTTC. Its protein product is CASSLEGETQYF. The V gene is TRBV5-1, the J gene TRBJ2-5; no clear D gene. This CDR3 contains 12 residues. Trimming removed 0 bases at V and 4 bases at J, with 4 bases between. The V gene's germline CDR1 is SGHRS and CDR2 YFSETQ.

This rearrangement joins TRBV2 to TRBJ2-5; D uncertain. The germline V gene encodes CDR1 SNHLY and CDR2 FYNNEI. Trimming stripped 4 bases from V and 0 bases from J, with 9 bases between. This CDR3 region has 14 residues. CDR3 in amino acids: CASSVSRNQETQYF. CDR3 in DNA: TGTGCCAGCAGTGTTTCTAGAAACCAAGAGACCCAGTACTTC. Supplemented by reference TRBV2 and TRBJ2-5, the full variable domain reads EPEVTQTPSHQVTQMGQEVILRCVPISNHLYFYWYRQILGQKVEFLVSFYNNEISEKSEIFDDQFSVERPDGSNFTLKIRSTKLEDSAMYFCASSVSRNQETQYFGPGTRLLVL.

V is TRBV7-9 and J is TRBJ2-3; maybe TRBD2 (5 bases). Trimming removed 5 bases at V and 9 bases at J, with 15 bases between. Germline V lookup: CDR1 SEHNR, CDR2 FQNEAQ (reference sequence). This CDR3 spans 13 amino acids. In DNA form, the CDR3 reads TGTGCCAGCAGCCAAAGGGAGTACGGAACGCAGTATTTT. Translated: CASSQREYGTQYF.

This chain connects TRBV1 to TRBJ2-1. TRBV1 is tagged as a pseudogene. CDR3 length: 13 residues. The CDR3 protein is CTSSQGVTDEQFF. The CDR3 nucleotides read TGCACCAGCAGCCAAGGGGTGACCGATGAGCAGTTCTTC.

The chain uses TRBV7-3 and TRBJ2-7; 9 positions agree with TRBD2. CDR3 length: 17 residues. Germline V gene lookup returns CDR1 SGHTA and CDR2 FQGTGA. V shed 2 bases, J shed 4 bases, and the junction held 12 bases outside the gene matches. In nucleotides, the CDR3 is TGTGCCAGCAGCTTAGGGGGTCCGGGACTAGCTGTTTACGAGCAGTACTTC. It encodes CASSLGGPGLAVYEQYF.

The chain is built from TRBV7-8 and TRBJ2-1; D unresolved. Germline-derived CDR1 and CDR2 are SGHVS and FQNEAQ. This CDR3 spans 13 amino acids. Trimming left V 1 base short and J 4 bases short, with 5 bases between. CDR3 residues: CASSLVLYNEQFF. The CDR3, as DNA: TGTGCCAGCAGCTTAGTACTTTACAATGAGCAGTTCTTC.

The chain is built from TRBV5-1 and TRBJ2-1; D possibly corresponds to TRBD1 (5 bases). Germline V gene data show CDR1 as SGHRS and CDR2 as YFSETQ. The CDR3 sequence is 16 residues long. V shed 4 bases and J shed 0 bases, with 14 bases lying between them. The CDR3 DNA is TGCGCCAGCAGCCCCGTTAGGGGCAACTCCTACAATGAGCAGTTCTTC. Protein product: CASSPVRGNSYNEQFF.